These 26 T cell receptor beta chains were sequenced from one sample in a study of regulatory T cells. Findings and caveats of the study: Compared with autologous conventional CD4+ cells and control regulatory cells, CD3G-deficient regulatory T cells showed reduced diversity.

These TCRs' antigens remain unknown. The primer mix had 52 TRBV and 13 TRBJ primers. Using immunoSEQ multiplex PCR, the repertoire was profiled, and TCRdb retains in-frame clones only, with some absent. The repertoire includes around 4,000 clones, 80% to 95% of them detected once, and roughly 2.5% sits in the top ten. Specimen: CD4+ Tregs sorted from blood. The receptors originated from a child aged 2 to 10 with CD3G deficiency.

The chain carries TRBV19 and TRBJ2-1; D is possibly TRBD2 (7 bases). Germline CDR1 LNHDA, CDR2 SQIVND (reference sequence). This CDR3 contains 14 residues. V lost 3 bases and J lost 5, with 11 bases in between. The CDR3 spells CASSIRGAHNEQFF. CDR3 nucleotide sequence: TGTGCCAGTAGTATTCGGGGGGCGCACAATGAGCAGTTCTTC. Supplemented by reference TRBV19 and TRBJ2-1, the full variable domain reads DGGITQSPKYLFRKEGQNVTLSCEQNLNHDAMYWYRQDPGQGLRLIYYSQIVNDFQKGDIAEGYSVSREKKESFPLTVTSAQKNPTAFYLCASSIRGAHNEQFFGPGTRLTVL.

The chain recombines TRBV6-1 with TRBJ2-7; 11 positions agree with TRBD2. Germline V gives CDR1 MNHNS, CDR2 SASEGT. The CDR3 spans 15 residues. Trimming cost V 2 bases and J 5 bases; bases outside gene matches: 5. CDR3: CASSELPGLADEQYF. DNA for the CDR3: TGTGCCAGCAGTGAATTGCCGGGACTAGCGGACGAGCAGTACTTC.

V and J are TRBV27 and TRBJ2-7; D is undetermined. This CDR3 comprises 13 residues. CDR1 MNHEY and CDR2 SMNVEV come from the germline V gene (reference sequence). V was pared by 9 bases and J by 4 bases, with 16 bases between. CDR3 loop: CARLQRHPYEQYF. In nucleotides, the CDR3 is TGTGCCAGACTTCAGAGACACCCTTACGAGCAGTACTTC.

This clone was seen only once. The gene calls are TRBV10-3 and TRBJ1-1; 7 bases align to TRBD1. Germline values: CDR1 ENHRY, CDR2 SYGVKD. This CDR3 has 13 residues. V trimming: 10 bases; J trimming: 3 bases; junction bases outside the gene matches: 8. The chain's CDR3 is CATTGDIDTEAFF. The CDR3 DNA reads TGTGCCACCACAGGGGATATCGACACTGAAGCTTTCTTT.

V and J are TRBV10-2 and TRBJ1-6; D ambiguous. The CDR3 has 13 amino acids. Germline CDR1 is WSHSY and CDR2 is SAAADI. The V end was cut by 0 bases, the J end by 6 bases, with 3 bases between. The CDR3 region has the DNA TGCGCCAGCAGTGAGTCGGGTAATTCACCCCTCCACTTT. It encodes CASSESGNSPLHF.

In this sample, this clone turned up once. The chain carries TRBV10-3 and TRBJ2-1; D gene ambiguous. Germline CDR1 and CDR2: ENHRY and SYGVKD. V lost 3 bases and J lost 9, with 12 bases in between. The CDR3 is 13 amino acids. The CDR3 coding sequence is TGTGCCATCAGTGACCCGAAGGGCTTTGAGCAGTTCTTC. Its protein is CAISDPKGFEQFF.

This clone was observed a handful of times. The junction differs from germline at one of its ends, possibly a read error. The chain combines TRBV5-1 with TRBJ2-7, with D unresolved. The CDR3 has 13 residues. The germline V gene has CDR1 SGHRS and CDR2 YFSETQ. In DNA form, the CDR3 reads TGCGCCAGCAGCCCGGGCGACTCCAACGAGCAGTACTTC. Encoded protein: CASSPGDSNEQYF.

The rearrangement uses TRBV6-4 and TRBJ2-7; 8 bases agree with TRBD2. Germline V gene data show CDR1 as MRHNA and CDR2 as SNTAGT. With V trimmed by 4 bases and J by 5 bases, 13 bases remained unmatched. The CDR3 runs 16 residues. CDR3: CASSGLWSGRGNEQYF. CDR3 in DNA: TGTGCCAGCAGTGGCCTTTGGAGCGGGAGAGGTAACGAGCAGTACTTC.

The gene calls are TRBV28 and TRBJ1-5; TRBD1 matches at 7 bases. The germline gives CDR1 MDHEN, CDR2 SYDVKM. V gave up 6 bases and J gave up 2 bases; unmatched junction bases: 10. The CDR3 covers 16 residues. The CDR3 is CASSLQGGTGNQPQHF. The CDR3 region has the DNA TGTGCCAGCAGCCTCCAGGGGGGGACTGGCAATCAGCCCCAGCATTTT.

The rearrangement links TRBV5-1 to TRBJ2-1, with 9 bases fitting TRBD2. The CDR3 consists of 17 residues. Germline CDR1 and CDR2: SGHRS and YFSETQ. Trimming at V came to 0 bases and at J to 6 bases, leaving 10 bases not matched to a gene. CDR3 coding DNA: TGCGCCAGCAGCTTGGCCCCTCCGGGACTAGCAACCAATGAGCAGTTCTTC. It yields the protein CASSLAPPGLATNEQFF. Full variable domain (rest looked up from reference TRBV5-1 and TRBJ2-1): KAGVTQTPRYLIKTRGQQVTLSCSPISGHRSVSWYQQTPGQGLQFLFEYFSETQRNKGNFPGRFSGRQFSNSRSEMNVSTLELGDSALYLCASSLAPPGLATNEQFFGPGTRLTVL.

The chain couples TRBV9 to TRBJ2-7; no reliable D call. The germline V gene has CDR1 SGDLS and CDR2 YYNGEE. The V end was cut by 5 bases, the J end by 11 bases, with 11 bases between. This CDR3 has 10 amino acids. Here the CDR3 DNA reads TGTGCCAGCAGAAGAATCGCTAAGTACTTC. Protein sequence: CASRRIAKYF.

CDR3 DNA: TGTGCCAGCTCGGCTATATTCTATGGCTACACCTTC. Its translation is CASSAIFYGYTF. The chain links TRBV21-1 to TRBJ1-2. TRBV21-1 is a pseudogene. The length of the CDR3 is 12 residues.

The gene calls are TRBV6-1 and TRBJ2-2; TRBD2 aligns across 7 bases. CDR1 is MNHNS, CDR2 SASEGT, per germline. The CDR3 spans 16 residues. After removal of 3 bases from V and 5 bases from J, the junction contained 9 bases not matched to a gene. CDR3 sequence: CASSDRGRAGTGELFF. The CDR3, as DNA: TGTGCCAGCAGTGACCGAGGGAGGGCTGGAACCGGGGAGCTGTTTTTT.

V is TRBV28 and J is TRBJ2-7, with D tentatively TRBD1 (5 bases). This CDR3 region has 14 residues. Germline-derived CDR1 and CDR2 are MDHEN and SYDVKM. Trimming cost V 2 bases and J 5 bases, with 13 bases left between them. CDR3 DNA sequence: TGTGCCAGCAGTTTAGGCAGGGTATGGGACGAGCAGTACTTC. As protein: CASSLGRVWDEQYF.

V and J are TRBV28 and TRBJ2-6, with 11 nucleotides matching TRBD1. The germline gives CDR1 MDHEN, CDR2 SYDVKM. This CDR3 comprises 16 residues. V was clipped by 5 bases and J by 4 bases; unmatched bases: 4. CDR3 residues: CASSRTGGPGANVLTF. In DNA, the CDR3 is TGTGCCAGCAGTCGGACAGGGGGCCCGGGGGCCAACGTCCTGACTTTC. Full variable domain (remainder filled in from reference TRBV28 and TRBJ2-6): DVKVTQSSRYLVKRTGEKVFLECVQDMDHENMFWYRQDPGLGLRLIYFSYDVKMKEKGDIPEGYSVSREKKERFSLILESASTNQTSMYLCASSRTGGPGANVLTFGAGSRLTVL.

The chain links TRBV10-3 to TRBJ2-7; TRBD1 might be the D (7 bases). The CDR3 consists of 15 residues. Germline V CDR1 and CDR2: ENHRY, SYGVKD. V dropped 2 bases and J dropped 3 bases, with 14 bases sitting between them. The CDR3, as DNA: TGTGCCATCAGTGAGGGAGGGACAGCCAACTACGAGCAGTACTTC. This encodes CAISEGGTANYEQYF.

The rearrangement uses TRBV28 and TRBJ1-1, with a possible D match to TRBD1 (6 bases). CDR1 and CDR2 from the germline V gene are MDHEN and SYDVKM. The V and J ends lost 5 bases and 3 bases respectively, with 16 bases between them. This CDR3 spans 15 amino acids. This CDR3 reads CASSDRGGRHTEAFF. CDR3 coding DNA: TGTGCCAGCAGTGACCGAGGGGGTAGGCACACTGAAGCTTTCTTT. The full variable domain, its missing parts supplied by reference TRBV28 and TRBJ1-1, is DVKVTQSSRYLVKRTGEKVFLECVQDMDHENMFWYRQDPGLGLRLIYFSYDVKMKEKGDIPEGYSVSREKKERFSLILESASTNQTSMYLCASSDRGGRHTEAFFGQGTRLTVV.

The chain's CDR3 is CASSSRTTTNEKLFF. CDR3 in DNA: TGTGCCAGTAGTTCCCGGACCACAACTAATGAAAAACTGTTTTTT. The chain links TRBV19 to TRBJ1-4; D remains unclear. From germline, CDR1 is LNHDA and CDR2 SQIVND (reference sequence). This CDR3 region has 15 residues. V was trimmed by 5 bases and J by 0 bases, leaving 10 bases between them.

The genes are TRBV28 and TRBJ1-2; D not certain. V lost 4 bases and J lost 8, with 14 bases in between. Per germline, CDR1 MDHEN and CDR2 SYDVKM. The CDR3 spans 13 residues. CDR3 DNA sequence: TGTGCCAGCAGTTCCGCCGACATGCGGGGCTACACCTTC. This codes for CASSSADMRGYTF.

This rearrangement joins TRBV6-1 to TRBJ1-5; the D gene is possibly TRBD1 (5 bases). The CDR3 spans 15 residues. The germline CDR1 and CDR2 sequences are MNHNS and SASEGT. V was trimmed by 6 bases and J by 0 bases, leaving 12 bases between them. The chain's CDR3 is CASRGATYSNQPQHF. CDR3 nucleotides: TGTGCCAGCAGAGGGGCTACTTATAGCAATCAGCCCCAGCATTTT.

J is TRBJ2-7 and V is TRBV6-6; no reliable D call. V lost 5 bases to trimming and J lost 2 bases, with 13 bases between them. Germline V gene data show CDR1 as MNHNY and CDR2 as SVGAGI (reference sequence). This CDR3 is built from 14 residues. CDR3 amino acids: CASSPRETAYEQYF. In nucleotides, the CDR3 is TGTGCCAGCAGTCCTAGGGAAACGGCCTACGAGCAGTACTTC.

The chain uses TRBV7-9 and TRBJ2-2; unclear D gene. The germline gives CDR1 SEHNR, CDR2 FQNEAQ (reference sequence). The CDR3 covers 15 residues. The V end lost 2 bases, the J end lost 6 bases, and 13 bases lay between the germline ends. CDR3 in amino acids: CASSLWPFPPGELFF. As DNA, the CDR3 is TGTGCCAGCAGCTTATGGCCCTTCCCCCCCGGGGAGCTGTTTTTT.

About this clone: This CDR3 is also generated by other DNA sequences in the sample. This chain links TRBV28 with TRBJ1-5; D ambiguous. CDR3 length equals 12 residues. Germline V gives CDR1 MDHEN, CDR2 SYDVKM. Trimming left V 6 bases short and J 7 bases short, with 10 bases between. The DNA for the CDR3 is TGTGCCAGCAGCCCAGTAGGACAGCCCCAGCATTTT. It encodes CASSPVGQPQHF.

DNA for the CDR3: TGTGCCTGGAATAGAGCGGGAGGAAACGAGCAGTACTTC. Translated, it gives CAWNRAGGNEQYF. The genes are TRBV30 and TRBJ2-7; 9 bases fit TRBD2. Germline V CDR1 and CDR2: GTSNPN, SVGIG (reference sequence). After removal of 4 bases from V and 5 bases from J, the junction contained 6 bases not matched to a gene. This CDR3 has 13 amino acids.

J is TRBJ2-6 and V is TRBV5-1, with 8 bases lining up with TRBD1. V lost 4 bases, J lost 3 bases, and 9 bases stayed unmatched. Germline V CDR1 and CDR2: SGHRS, YFSETQ. This CDR3 spans 17 amino acids. DNA of the CDR3: TGCGCCAGCAGCCGTGGACAGGGACACGATGGGGCCAACGTCCTGACTTTC. Residues: CASSRGQGHDGANVLTF.

This chain joins TRBV18 and TRBJ1-2; no clear D gene. CDR3 length equals 13 residues. V lost 3 bases and J lost 4, with 9 bases in between. Germline loops: CDR1 KGHSH, CDR2 LQKENI. CDR3 bases: TGTGCCAGCTCACCTAGACGCTTCTATGGCTACACCTTC. Its translation: CASSPRRFYGYTF.